The rows below give T cell receptor beta chains drawn from one sample of a study of blood T cell repertoires in COVID-19. Only in-frame clones appear in the TCRdb table, and some are missing; sequencing was by immunoSEQ multiplex PCR. The repertoire holds around 200,000 clones, with 85% to 90% as singletons. The material sequenced was peripheral blood. The origin of the receptors is a man aged 35-49 years with active or convalescent COVID-19. CDR3s include the opening cysteine and the closing phenylalanine or tryptophan. Each record gives: D gene, clone size, V gene, J gene, CDR3 DNA, CDR3 protein. A D gene is named only where the DNA matches it firmly. Clone size, where shown, is once, few, many, or a class for clones that have expanded.

>TRBD1|NA|TRBV3-1/TRBV3-2|TRBJ1-6
TGTGCCAGCACCCGGGGACAGGCTTATAATTCACCCCTCCACTTT
CASTRGQAYNSPLHF
>NA|NA|TRBV5-6|TRBJ1-5
TGTGCCAGCAGCGGGCAGGGTCTGGGGCCCCAGCATTTT
CASSGQGLGPQHF
>TRBD1|NA|TRBV6-1|TRBJ1-3
TGCGCTACGACAGGGGGGAGAAACACCATATATTTT
CATTGGRNTIYF
>NA|once|TRBV7-9|TRBJ1-1
TGTGCCAGCAGCCACAGGGTGCCCAACACTGAAGCTTTCTTT
CASSHRVPNTEAFF
>TRBD1|NA|TRBV29-1|TRBJ1-2
TGCAGCGTCGAACCGGGACAGGGTATTGGCTATGGCTACACCTTC
CSVEPGQGIGYGYTF
>NA|NA|TRBV4-1|TRBJ2-1
TGCGCCAGCAGCCAAGGGGCGGGTAGCTATGAGCAGTTCTTC
CASSQGAGSYEQFF
>NA|NA|TRBV12-5|TRBJ1-1
TGTGCTAGTGGTTTGCTCCTCAATCCCGGGACAATCACTGAAGCTTTCTTT
CASGLLLNPGTITEAFF
>NA|few|TRBV11-1|TRBJ1-1
TGTGCCAGCAGCTTCCAAATGAACACTGAAGCTTTCTTT
CASSFQMNTEAFF
>NA|NA|TRBV7-8|TRBJ1-6
TGTGCCAGCAGCCTCCCTACAGGGTTAGGAAATTCACCCCTCCACTTT
CASSLPTGLGNSPLHF
>NA|NA|TRBV18|TRBJ2-2
TGTGCCAGCTCACCCAAGAACACCGGGGAGCTGTTTTTT
CASSPKNTGELFF
>TRBD1|NA|TRBV19|TRBJ1-3
TGTGCCGTACAGGGGGCTGGCGGAAACACCATATATTTT
CAVQGAGGNTIYF
>NA|NA|TRBV2|TRBJ1-5
TGTGCCAGCACCCCGAGGGGGACAAGGAATCAGCCCCAGCATTTT
CASTPRGTRNQPQHF
>NA|once|TRBV5-4|TRBJ2-3
TGTGCCAGCAGCAGTCAGGGATCCACAGATACGCAGTATTTT
CASSSQGSTDTQYF
>NA|few|TRBV20-1|TRBJ2-7
TGCAGTGCTAGTGGGGCCCCCTACGAGCAGTACTTC
CSASGAPYEQYF
>NA|NA|TRBV28|TRBJ1-2
TGTGCCAGCAGAGTAGGTGGAGGCTCCGGACACTATGGCTACACCTTC
CASRVGGGSGHYGYTF
>TRBD2|NA|TRBV4-2|TRBJ2-3
TGTGCCAGCAGCCAAGCTATGCTAGCGGGGGGCGGAACCCCCACAGATACGCAGTATTTT
CASSQAMLAGGGTPTDTQYF
>TRBD1|NA|TRBV12-3/TRBV12-4|TRBJ1-1
TGTGCCAGCAGACCGGACAGGGCGGCTGAAGCTTTCTTT
CASRPDRAAEAFF
>NA|NA|TRBV6-6|TRBJ2-1
TGTGCCAGCAGCCTAGATAGTCTGAATGAGCAGTTCTTC
CASSLDSLNEQFF
>TRBD1|NA|TRBV18|TRBJ2-2
TGTGCCAGCTCACTCTCGACAGGGATCGGGGAGCTGTTTTTT
CASSLSTGIGELFF
>NA|few|TRBV7-9|TRBJ2-2
TGTGCCAGCAGCCCCCCTAGGGGGGGTGACACCGGGGAGCTGTTTTTT
CASSPPRGGDTGELFF
>TRBD1|few|TRBV7-2|TRBJ2-1
TGTGCCAGCAGTGGTGGGACAGCTCGATTCAATGAGCAGTTCTTC
CASSGGTARFNEQFF
>TRBD1|NA|TRBV19|TRBJ2-4
TGTGCCAGTAGTCCGCCGGGACAGCTAGCCAAAAACATTCAGTACTTC
CASSPPGQLAKNIQYF
>TRBD1|NA|TRBV5-1|TRBJ1-2
TGCGCCAGCAGCCCGCGGACAGGGGGCGTTGGGTATGGCTACACCTTC
CASSPRTGGVGYGYTF
>NA|NA|TRBV21-1|TRBJ2-3
TGTGCCAGCAGCAAAGCCCGGGACAGGGGAAGAACTAGCACAGATACGCAGTATTTT
CASSKARDRGRTSTDTQYF
>NA|NA|TRBV11-2|TRBJ2-7
TGTGCCAGCAGCTTAGATCTCTCGGTATTCCCTACCTACGAGCAGTACTTC
CASSLDLSVFPTYEQYF
>NA|NA|TRBV11-2|TRBJ1-3
TGTGCCAGCAGCCTACAGGGAGGGGTAACTGGAAACACCATATATTTT
CASSLQGGVTGNTIYF
>TRBD1|NA|TRBV5-1|TRBJ1-4
TGCGCCAGCAGCCCGGGGACAGGGAGAGAAAAACTGTTTTTT
CASSPGTGREKLFF
>NA|NA|TRBV7-3|TRBJ1-6
TGTGCCAGTAAGACAGACTATAATTCACCCCTCCACTTT
CASKTDYNSPLHF
>NA|NA|TRBV19|TRBJ1-1
TGTGCCAGTAGTCAGGTCCAGAACACTGAAGCTTTCTTT
CASSQVQNTEAFF
>TRBD1|NA|TRBV4-2|TRBJ1-1
TGTGCCAGCACCGCAGGGGGCGCGGACACTGAAGCTTTCTTT
CASTAGGADTEAFF
>NA|NA|TRBV18|TRBJ1-2
TGTGCCAGCTCCCCATCCAGGACAGACAACTATGGCTACACCTTC
CASSPSRTDNYGYTF
>TRBD2|NA|TRBV2|TRBJ2-2
TGTGCCAGCAGTGGGACTAGCGGGGGGGTAGGGGAGCTGTTTTTT
CASSGTSGGVGELFF
>NA|NA|TRBV2|TRBJ1-2
TGTGCCAGCACCCTTCGTACAGGGTCATATGGCTACACCTTC
CASTLRTGSYGYTF
>TRBD1|NA|TRBV6-2/TRBV6-3|TRBJ2-4
TGTGCCAGCAGTGGGTCCGGGACAGGCGGAAACATTCAGTACTTC
CASSGSGTGGNIQYF
>TRBD1|NA|TRBV7-8|TRBJ2-5
TGTGCCAGCAGTGAGGACAGGAAAGAGACCCAGTACTTC
CASSEDRKETQYF
>TRBD2|NA|TRBV11-1|TRBJ2-7
TGTGCCAGCAGCTCGCCCAGGGGCGGGGGGGCCCACGAGCAGTACTTC
CASSSPRGGGAHEQYF
>NA|NA|TRBV19|TRBJ1-6
TGTGCCAGTACGGCGGGGAATTCACCCCTCCACTTT
CASTAGNSPLHF
>TRBD1|NA|TRBV28|TRBJ1-1
TGTGCCAGCAGCCTAACCCAGGGGGCGGGAGCTTTCTTT
CASSLTQGAGAFF
>NA|NA|TRBV10-3|TRBJ1-2
TGTGCCATCTGGGGGGAGCGGTATGGCTACACCTTC
CAIWGERYGYTF
>NA|NA|TRBV7-2|TRBJ2-7
TGTGCCAGCAGCTTACCTAACTCCTACGAGCAGTACTTC
CASSLPNSYEQYF
>NA|NA|TRBV6-2/TRBV6-3|TRBJ1-1
TGTGCCAGCAGTTACGGACAGACGAACACTGAAGCTTTCTTT
CASSYGQTNTEAFF